This T cell receptor beta chain was found in a study of blood T cells in healthy people across ages. CDR3 size: 15 residues. V lost 2 bases, J lost 5 bases, and 15 bases lay in between. Germline CDR1 reads MNHEY; CDR2 reads SMNVEV (reference sequence). A sample-barcoded 5' primer and a J-beta primer mix were used in a second PCR of roughly 7 to 11 cycles. CDR3-containing paired-end reads numbered at least 2.5 million in each sample. One entry per CDR3 protein, called by TCRdb with MiXCR from the 5' RACE reads. The data contain about 1.6 million distinct CDR3 sequences, 34% of them singletons. This TCR was sampled from a woman aged 30 to 39 in good health. V and J are TRBV27 and TRBJ1-2; D remains unclear. The sample was blood. The CDR3 coding sequence is TGTGCCAGCAGTTTAAACCTCCACGGGATATATGGCTACACCTTC. It encodes CASSLNLHGIYGYTF.